A single sample is the source of the 2 T cell receptor beta chains below, sequenced in a study of blood T cell repertoires in COVID-19. Sequencing was performed with immunoSEQ multiplex PCR; in TCRdb, only in-frame clones are kept and a portion is missing. The sample contains some 110,000 clones, about 80% of which appear only once. Material: peripheral blood. The receptors derive from a man in his 70s with active or convalescent COVID-19.

The V call is TRBV19, the J call TRBJ1-5, with D possibly TRBD1 on 5 matching bases. The length of the CDR3 is 18 residues. With 0 bases removed from V and 0 bases from J, the gap between germline ends came to 15 bases. Germline loops: CDR1 LNHDA, CDR2 SQIVND (reference sequence). This CDR3 is CASSIESGTRSSNQPQHF. CDR3 bases: TGTGCCAGTAGTATAGAGTCAGGGACTCGATCTAGCAATCAGCCCCAGCATTTT.

This chain connects TRBV19 to TRBJ2-4; D perhaps matches TRBD2 (6 bases). V was trimmed by 6 bases and J by 0 bases, leaving 12 bases between them. The CDR3 is 15 residues long. CDR1 and CDR2 (germline): LNHDA, SQIVND (reference sequence). In DNA form, the CDR3 reads TGTGCCAGTAGCCGGGACTGGGGAGCCAAAAACATTCAGTACTTC. Translated: CASSRDWGAKNIQYF.